This TCR beta chain originates from a study of T-cell memory formation after mild COVID-19. On the study more broadly: Largely, TCR clusters stayed within a single donor.

5'RACE primed from the constant segment yielded TCR alpha and TCR beta cDNA libraries bearing sample barcodes and UMIs. TCRdb reprocessed the 5' RACE reads via MiXCR and lists one record per CDR3 protein. There are tens of thousands of distinct CDR3 sequences in the sample; 20% to 30% occur only once, and under 50% lies in the top ten. General study points: Shrinking CD4+ clones resided mostly in CM and EM, and CD8+ ones in EMRA.

Comment on this clonotype: The antigen is unknown.

This sequence originates from a man in his late teens or twenties who had mild COVID-19 (a few samples of this study predate the infection). Cell type and time point are not known. Sequencing used PBMCs or a T cell subset sorted from them (not recorded which).

The DNA for the CDR3 is TGTGCCAGCAGCCACGATCTTGTAAAATCCCTTCTAGCAGGAAACACCATATATTTT. It is translated as CASSHDLVKSLLAGNTIYF. The chain carries TRBV4-2 and TRBJ1-3; D is uncertain. The CDR3 runs 19 residues. V was clipped by 3 bases and J by 4 bases, with 25 bases between them. Germline V gene lookup returns CDR1 LGHNA and CDR2 YNFKEQ.